The T cell receptor (beta chain) under discussion was sequenced for a study of response to subunit inactivated influenza vaccine. Regarding this clonotype: Its antigen is undetermined.

Regarding the study as a whole: Few additional T cells are recruited per seasonal influenza vaccination, authors suggested.

The V gene's germline CDR1 is MNHNS and CDR2 SASEGT. With 6 bases clipped from V and 7 bases from J, the junction kept 6 bases outside the gene matches. The CDR3 covers 15 residues. TCRdb called the RT-PCR reads again in MiXCR, with one record for every CDR3 protein. This table holds fewer than 400,000 distinct CDR3 sequences, about a fifth found once. Specimen: PBMCs from blood, collected 21 months after vaccination. The V call is TRBV6-1, the J call TRBJ1-6, with 10 bases lining up with TRBD1. The TCR was taken from a man between 45 and 75 years old who received an inactivated influenza vaccine. CDR3 sequence: CASRWDRGRNSPLHF. In nucleotides, the CDR3 is TGTGCCAGCAGATGGGACAGGGGAAGGAATTCACCCCTCCACTTT.